This is a list of T cell receptor beta chains from one sample in a study of CD8 T cells in ankylosing spondylitis. Each CDR3 protein gets one entry after TCRdb re-called the 5' RACE reads with MiXCR. The table lists about 220,000 distinct CDR3 sequences, just under 7.5% of them singletons. Sequencing used blood, either unsorted or a sorted T cell fraction (not recorded which). These receptors all come from a male donor with ankylosing spondylitis. The CDR3 runs from the conserved cysteine through the conserved F or W. A D gene is named only where the DNA matches it firmly. Expanded clones get a size class; other rows say once, few or many, or leave the size out.

D gene	V gene	J gene	clone size	CDR3 protein	CDR3 DNA
NA	TRBV6-4	TRBJ1-5	many	CASTRQSPYSNQPQHF	TGTGCCAGCACCCGACAGTCACCGTATAGCAATCAGCCCCAGCATTTT
TRBD1	TRBV7-9	TRBJ1-1	few	CASSRTGGAGNTEAFF	TGTGCCAGCAGCCGAACAGGGGGCGCGGGGAACACTGAAGCTTTCTTT
NA	TRBV27	TRBJ1-4	many	CASSLRVRGEKLFF	TGTGCCAGCAGTTTAAGAGTTCGGGGAGAAAAACTGTTTTTT
TRBD2	TRBV20-1	TRBJ2-7	many	CSAREGLPPYEQYF	TGCAGTGCTAGAGAGGGACTACCGCCTTACGAGCAGTACTTC
NA	TRBV4-3	TRBJ1-6	many	CASSQLRGHNSPLHF	TGCGCCAGCAGCCAATTACGGGGCCATAATTCACCCCTCCACTTT
NA	TRBV4-3	TRBJ1-5	NA	CASSPAAGGGEPQHF	TGCGCCAGCAGCCCGGCAGCGGGGGGCGGGGAGCCCCAGCATTTT
NA	TRBV29-1	TRBJ2-5	many	CSVVAGEETQYF	TGCAGCGTTGTGGCGGGTGAAGAGACCCAGTACTTC
NA	TRBV7-8	TRBJ1-2	many	CASSLARAAGDGYTF	TGTGCCAGCAGCTTAGCCAGGGCCGCCGGGGATGGCTACACCTTC
TRBD2	TRBV4-3	TRBJ2-1	many	CASSQLTSGRAGEQFF	TGCGCCAGCAGCCAGCTTACTAGCGGGAGGGCCGGTGAGCAGTTCTTC
NA	TRBV7-8	TRBJ2-1	NA	CASSLDRFAYNEQFF	TGTGCCAGCAGCTTAGATCGATTTGCCTACAATGAGCAGTTCTTC
NA	TRBV4-2	TRBJ1-2	NA	CASSQLGDGYTF	TGTGCCAGCAGCCAACTCGGGGACGGCTACACCTTC